This T cell receptor (beta chain) was observed in a study of cytomegalovirus exposure and HLA in healthy donors. Study results and limitations: Rates of TCR association differed by HLA locus in a later analysis, with DRB1 highest and HLA-C lowest.

Per the germline V gene, CDR1 is SNHLY and CDR2 is FYNNEI. This CDR3 has 16 residues. Trimming removed 0 bases at V and 6 bases at J, with 14 bases between. Vbeta (60) and Jbeta (13) primers were used in the PCR. Sequenced by immunoSEQ multiplex PCR; TCRdb stores in-frame clones only, minus some. The data show 150,000 to 250,000 clones, with 70% to 80% seen just once and more than 1.5% held by the top ten. A remark on this clone: Antigen: not known.

Sequences were obtained from PBMCs. The chain couples TRBV2 to TRBJ2-2; TRBD1 might be the D (6 bases). The source of this sequence is a girl aged 10 to 17 in good health and CMV-seropositive. The CDR3 sequence: CASSEASRGEAGELFF. CDR3 coding DNA: TGTGCCAGCAGTGAAGCATCCAGGGGCGAGGCCGGGGAGCTGTTTTTT.